This T cell receptor beta chain derives from a study of vaccination and CD4 T cells after COVID-19. In the study overall: Comprising six males and four females, the convalescent participants counted two Hispanic individuals among them. Typically, post-vaccine samples were obtained a median roughly 70 days after dose two, within a range of 14 to 241. Investigators stimulated cells with overlapping spike peptides drawn from SARS-CoV-2, HCoV-NL63, HCoV-OC43 and HCoV-229E.

This CDR3 region has 12 residues. Germline-derived CDR1 and CDR2 are MNHNS and SASEGT. Trimming left V 3 bases short and J 7 bases short, with 7 bases between. Treatment of the sample: roughly ten-day PBMC culture with coronavirus spike peptide pools or control peptides (ViraFEST assay). Per well, roughly 1.9 million PBMCs were cultured in the presence of approximately 10 IU/ml IL-2 and approximately 9.5 ug/ml peptide pools. On this clonotype: Its matching antigen is unknown.

Researchers used the Oncomine TCR Beta short-read assay to sequence DNA from cultured CD4+ T cells. TCRdb fed the PCR reads into MiXCR, producing one record per CDR3 protein. The sample holds approximately 13,000 distinct CDR3 sequences; just under 30% are singletons and the top ten take 15% to 20%. This material consisted of CD4+ T cells from blood, cultured in vitro, taken before SARS-CoV-2 vaccination. This clonotype was obtained from a human donor who received a COVID-19 vaccine. V and J are TRBV6-1 and TRBJ1-5; no definite D call. CDR3 nucleotide sequence: TGTGCCAGCAGTGATTATAGCCAGCCCCAGCATTTT. Translated, it gives CASSDYSQPQHF.